This T cell receptor (beta chain) was captured in a study of blood T cell repertoires in COVID-19. About the research overall: COVID-19 samples from acute and convalescent phases originated in the United States, Italy and Spain.

In the original processing: Nucleated cell counts were estimated from reference gene primer amplification. The table came from immunoSEQ multiplex PCR; TCRdb's copy has only in-frame clones and leaves some out. V and J calls and clone size are as listed in that table; D and trimming were resolved from the DNA. The table has about 40,000 clones, about 80% seen once; the top ten hold less than 3.5%. Sequencing used peripheral blood. This sequence originates from a woman aged 60-70 years with acute or convalescent COVID-19.

The CDR3 nucleotides are TGTGCCAGCAGCTTAGCGCGGGGGGCCGGGACGCAGAACACTGAAGCTTTCTTT. Encoded protein: CASSLARGAGTQNTEAFF. The chain combines TRBV11-1 with TRBJ1-1; tentative D call: TRBD1 (6 bases). The CDR3 is 18 residues long. CDR1 is SGHAT, CDR2 FQDESV, per germline (reference sequence). V dropped 0 bases and J dropped 1 base, with 18 bases sitting between them.